This entry concerns a single TCR beta chain. Its target is unknown. TCRdb reprocessed the reads via MiXCR and lists one record per CDR3 protein. The repertoire includes fewer than 300,000 distinct CDR3 sequences, about 25% of them detected once, and approximately 15% sits in the top ten. This CDR3 spans 12 amino acids. Trimming took off 4 bases at V and 9 bases at J, with 10 bases between the two ends. Germline CDR1 DFQATT, CDR2 SNEGSKA (reference sequence). The sample belongs to a study of T cell repertoires in cytomegalovirus infection. Overall study: Public TCR beta signatures provided an indication of both CMV infection and a matching HLA type.

Regarding the study as a whole: Carriage of CMV together with the relevant HLA was identifiable through cumulative public TCR beta family frequency. Clonotype analysis showed dominance of the ex vivo response by HLA-C-restricted CMV-specific TCR beta clonotypes.

This chain uses TRBV20-1 with TRBJ1-6; a possible D gene is TRBD1 (5 bases). The source material was PBMCs. This receptor was identified in a human donor in good health (CMV status not recorded). Some clones in this sample may be carry-over from other donors' samples. The DNA for the CDR3 is TGCAGTGCTAAGGTTGGGACTTCACCCCTCCACTTT. This translates into CSAKVGTSPLHF.